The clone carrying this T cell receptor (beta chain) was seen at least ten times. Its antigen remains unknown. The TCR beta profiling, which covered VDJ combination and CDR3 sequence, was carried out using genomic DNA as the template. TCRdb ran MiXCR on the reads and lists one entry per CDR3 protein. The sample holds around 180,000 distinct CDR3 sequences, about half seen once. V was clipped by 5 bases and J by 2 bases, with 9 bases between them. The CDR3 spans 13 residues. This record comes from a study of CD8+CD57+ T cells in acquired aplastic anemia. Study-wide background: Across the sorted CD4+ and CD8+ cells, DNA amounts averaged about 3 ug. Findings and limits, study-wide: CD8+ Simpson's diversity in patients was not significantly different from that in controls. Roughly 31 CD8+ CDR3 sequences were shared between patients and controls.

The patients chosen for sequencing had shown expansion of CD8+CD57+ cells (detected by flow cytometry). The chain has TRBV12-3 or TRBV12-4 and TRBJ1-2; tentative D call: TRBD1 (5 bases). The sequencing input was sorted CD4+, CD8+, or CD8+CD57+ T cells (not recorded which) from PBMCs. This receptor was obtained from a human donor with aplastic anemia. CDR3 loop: CASSLRDNYGYTF. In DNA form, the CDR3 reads TGTGCCAGCAGTCTCCGGGACAACTATGGCTACACCTTC.